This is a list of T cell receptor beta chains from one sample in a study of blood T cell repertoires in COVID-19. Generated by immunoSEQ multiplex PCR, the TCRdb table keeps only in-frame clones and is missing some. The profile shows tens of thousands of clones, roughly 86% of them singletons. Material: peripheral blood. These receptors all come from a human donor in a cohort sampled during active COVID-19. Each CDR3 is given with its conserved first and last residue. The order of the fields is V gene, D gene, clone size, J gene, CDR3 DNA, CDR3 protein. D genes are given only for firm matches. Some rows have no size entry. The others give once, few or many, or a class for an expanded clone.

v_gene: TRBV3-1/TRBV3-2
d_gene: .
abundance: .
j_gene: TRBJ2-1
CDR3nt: TGTGCCAGCAGCCCGCAGGGTGGATCCTACAATGAGCAGTTCTTC
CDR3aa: CASSPQGGSYNEQFF

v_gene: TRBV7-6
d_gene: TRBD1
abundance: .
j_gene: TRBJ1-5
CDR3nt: TGTGCCAGCAGCTTAGCCTCGGACAGGGTTGGCAATCAGCCCCAGCATTTT
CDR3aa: CASSLASDRVGNQPQHF

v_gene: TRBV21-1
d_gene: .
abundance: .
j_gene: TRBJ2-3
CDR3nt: TGTGCCAGCAGAAAAGGCACTAGCGGGGGCGGTGCGCAGTATTTT
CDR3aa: CASRKGTSGGGAQYF

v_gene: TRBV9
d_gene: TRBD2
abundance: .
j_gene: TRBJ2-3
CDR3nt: TGTGCCAGCAGCGTAGCCCCGCGGGGGGGCCGGGGTAGCACAGATACGCAGTATTTT
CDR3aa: CASSVAPRGGRGSTDTQYF

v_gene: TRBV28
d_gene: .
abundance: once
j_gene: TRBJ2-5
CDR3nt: TGTGCCAGCAGTCCCCTGAGGACTCGGGAGACCCAGTACTTC
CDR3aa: CASSPLRTRETQYF

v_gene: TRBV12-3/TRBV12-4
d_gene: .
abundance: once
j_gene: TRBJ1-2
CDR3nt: TGTGCCAGCAGTCCAGCCGGGAACTATGGCTACACCTTC
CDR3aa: CASSPAGNYGYTF

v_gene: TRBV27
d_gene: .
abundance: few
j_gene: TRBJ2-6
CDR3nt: TGTGCCAGCTACGCCAGGGCAGCTGGGGCCAACGTCCTGACTTTC
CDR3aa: CASYARAAGANVLTF

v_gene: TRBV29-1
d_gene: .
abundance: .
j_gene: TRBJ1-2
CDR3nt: TGCAGCGTTGAAGTCCTCCCTAACTATGGCTACACCTTC
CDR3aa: CSVEVLPNYGYTF

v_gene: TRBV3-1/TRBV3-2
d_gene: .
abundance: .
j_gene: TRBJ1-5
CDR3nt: TGTGCCAGCAGCCGACAGCGTAGCAATCAGCCCCAGCATTTT
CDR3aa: CASSRQRSNQPQHF

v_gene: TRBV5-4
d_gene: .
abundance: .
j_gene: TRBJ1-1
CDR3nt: TGTGCCAGCAGCTTGGGGGAACAGGGTGAAGCTTTCTTT
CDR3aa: CASSLGEQGEAFF

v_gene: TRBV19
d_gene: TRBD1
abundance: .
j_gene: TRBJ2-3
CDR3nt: TGTGCCAGTAGTACCCAACAGGGGCTGGGGGCAGATACGCAGTATTTT
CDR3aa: CASSTQQGLGADTQYF

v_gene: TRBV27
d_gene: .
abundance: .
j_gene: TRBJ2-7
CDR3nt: TGTGCCAGCAGTTCTAATACGATTCGCTACGAGCAGTACTTC
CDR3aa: CASSSNTIRYEQYF

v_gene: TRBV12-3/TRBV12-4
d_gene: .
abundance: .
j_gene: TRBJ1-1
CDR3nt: TGTGCCAGCAGTTTAGTCCCCGCTGAAGCTTTCTTT
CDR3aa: CASSLVPAEAFF

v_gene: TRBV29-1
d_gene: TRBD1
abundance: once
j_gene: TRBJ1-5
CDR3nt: TGCAGCGTTGGGGACAGTGCTCGGCCCCAGCATTTT
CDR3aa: CSVGDSARPQHF

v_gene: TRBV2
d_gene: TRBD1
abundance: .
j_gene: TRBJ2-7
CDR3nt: TGTGCCAGCAGCCTTACAGGGGGCGGCCACGAGCAGTACTTC
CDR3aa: CASSLTGGGHEQYF

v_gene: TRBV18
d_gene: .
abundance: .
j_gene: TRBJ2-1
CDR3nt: TGTGCCAGCTCACCCCCTTTAAGGGGGGGCAGCGGTGAGCAGTTCTTC
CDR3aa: CASSPPLRGGSGEQFF

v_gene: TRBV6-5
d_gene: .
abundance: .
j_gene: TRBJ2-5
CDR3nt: TGTGCCAGCAGGATCAGGGAGGAGGACCAGTACTTC
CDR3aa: CASRIREEDQYF

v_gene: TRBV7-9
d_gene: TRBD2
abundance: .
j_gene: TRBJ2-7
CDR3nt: TGTGCCAGCAGCTGGACTAGCGGGAGCTCCTACGAGCAGTACTTC
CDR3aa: CASSWTSGSSYEQYF

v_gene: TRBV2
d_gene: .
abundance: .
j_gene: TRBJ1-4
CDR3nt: TGTGCCAGCAGTGTACTGGAGGAAAAACTGTTTTTT
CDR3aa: CASSVLEEKLFF

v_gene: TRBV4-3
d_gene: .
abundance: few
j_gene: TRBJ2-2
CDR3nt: TGCGCCAGCAGCCAAGTAGGCCAGCGGGTAATCACCGGGGAGCTGTTTTTT
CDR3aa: CASSQVGQRVITGELFF

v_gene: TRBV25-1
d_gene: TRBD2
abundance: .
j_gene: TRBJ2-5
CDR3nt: TGTGCCAGCAGTGAATGGCGGGGGGGCCAAGAGACCCAGTACTTC
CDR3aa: CASSEWRGGQETQYF

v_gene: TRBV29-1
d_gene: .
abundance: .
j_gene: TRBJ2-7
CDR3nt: TGCAGCGTCGTACAGGGAACCTACGAGCAGTACTTC
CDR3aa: CSVVQGTYEQYF

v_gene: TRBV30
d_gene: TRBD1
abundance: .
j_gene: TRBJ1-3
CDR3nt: TGTGCCTGGAGTGGTTTACGGACAGGGGGATTTGCTGGAAACACCATATATTTT
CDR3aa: CAWSGLRTGGFAGNTIYF

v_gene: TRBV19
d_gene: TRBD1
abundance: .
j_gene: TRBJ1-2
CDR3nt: TGTGCCAGTAGTAAAGCTCGGGACAGGGGATATCCTACCTATGGCTACACCTTC
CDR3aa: CASSKARDRGYPTYGYTF

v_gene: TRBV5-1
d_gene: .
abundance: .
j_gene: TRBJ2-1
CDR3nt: TGCGCCAGCTACCCGAGCTTGCGAGATACCTACAATGAGCAGTTCTTC
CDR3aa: CASYPSLRDTYNEQFF

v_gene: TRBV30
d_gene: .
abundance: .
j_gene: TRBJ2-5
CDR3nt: TGTGCCTGGAAAGTACAGGACAAGTACCAAGAGACCCAGTACTTC
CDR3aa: CAWKVQDKYQETQYF

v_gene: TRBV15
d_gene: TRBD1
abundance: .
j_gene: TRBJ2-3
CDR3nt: TGTGCCACCAGCAGAACGGGACAGGGAACAGATACGCAGTATTTT
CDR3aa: CATSRTGQGTDTQYF

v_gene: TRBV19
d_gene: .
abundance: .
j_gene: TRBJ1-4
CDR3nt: TGTGCCAGTAGTACCCGGGTCGGGGAAAAACTGTTTTTT
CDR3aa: CASSTRVGEKLFF

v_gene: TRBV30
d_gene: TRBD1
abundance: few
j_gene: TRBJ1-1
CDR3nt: TGTGCCTGGAGTGCCCCCGGGACAGGGGGCGTTGAAGCTTTCTTT
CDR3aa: CAWSAPGTGGVEAFF

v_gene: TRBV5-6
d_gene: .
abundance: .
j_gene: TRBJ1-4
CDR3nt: TGTGCCAGCAGCTTGGCCGGGTTGGCTAATGAAAAACTGTTTTTT
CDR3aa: CASSLAGLANEKLFF

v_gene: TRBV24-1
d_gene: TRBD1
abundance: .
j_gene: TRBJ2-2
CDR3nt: TGTGCCACCCGGGGGCAGGGGGCCACCGGGGAGCTGTTTTTT
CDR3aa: CATRGQGATGELFF

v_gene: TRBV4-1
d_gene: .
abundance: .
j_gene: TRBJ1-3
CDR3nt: TGCGCCAGCAGCCAAGGCGTCATCGGCTCTGGAAACACCATATATTTT
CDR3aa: CASSQGVIGSGNTIYF

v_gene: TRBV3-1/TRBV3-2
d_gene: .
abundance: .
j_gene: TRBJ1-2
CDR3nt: TGTGCCAGCAGCCAAAACCTCGACACTAACTATGGCTACACCTTC
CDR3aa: CASSQNLDTNYGYTF

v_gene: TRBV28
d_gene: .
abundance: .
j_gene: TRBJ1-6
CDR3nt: TGTGCCAGCAGTCACAGGGTGGGTTCACCCCTCCACTTT
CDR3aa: CASSHRVGSPLHF

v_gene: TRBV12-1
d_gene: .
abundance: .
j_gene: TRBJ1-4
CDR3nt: TGTGCCAGCAGCTTTGGAGCAGGGGGAAATGAAAAACTGTTTTTT
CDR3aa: CASSFGAGGNEKLFF

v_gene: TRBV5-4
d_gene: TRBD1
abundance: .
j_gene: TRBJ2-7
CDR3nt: TGTGCCAGCAGCTGGGGGACAGGGGGCTACGAGCAGTACTTC
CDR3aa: CASSWGTGGYEQYF

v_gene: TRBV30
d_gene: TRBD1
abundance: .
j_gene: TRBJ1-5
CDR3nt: TGTGCCTGGAGTCGGGACAGTTATCAGCCCCAGCATTTT
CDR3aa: CAWSRDSYQPQHF

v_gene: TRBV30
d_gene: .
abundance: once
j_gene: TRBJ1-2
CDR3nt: TGTGCCTGGAGTCCGTTAAGGGCGGGTGGCTACACCTTC
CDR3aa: CAWSPLRAGGYTF

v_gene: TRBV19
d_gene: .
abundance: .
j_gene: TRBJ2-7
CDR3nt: TGTGCCAGTAGTATCTCTAGAGGGTCCTACGAGCAGTACTTC
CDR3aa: CASSISRGSYEQYF

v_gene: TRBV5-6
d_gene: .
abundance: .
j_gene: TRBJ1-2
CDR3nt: TGTGCCAGCAGCCAAACCACAGGGATCTATGGCTACACCTTC
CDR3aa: CASSQTTGIYGYTF

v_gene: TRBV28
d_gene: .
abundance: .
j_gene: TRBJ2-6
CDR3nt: TGTGCCAGCAGTTTATTCCTGCGGGGAAGCTCTGGGGCCAACGTCCTGACTTTC
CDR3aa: CASSLFLRGSSGANVLTF

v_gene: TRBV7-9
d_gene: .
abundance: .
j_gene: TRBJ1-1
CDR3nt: TGTGCCAGCACCCTCGGACAGGAAGCTTTCTTT
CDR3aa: CASTLGQEAFF

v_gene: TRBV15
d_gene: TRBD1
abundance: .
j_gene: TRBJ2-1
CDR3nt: TGTGCCACCAGCTGGCCAGGTCGAGGGGGCAATAATCTCAATGAGCAGTTCTTC
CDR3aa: CATSWPGRGGNNLNEQFF

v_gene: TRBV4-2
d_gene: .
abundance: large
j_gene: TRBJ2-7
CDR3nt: TGTGCCAGCAGCCAAGTTCCTTACGAGCAGTACTTC
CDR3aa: CASSQVPYEQYF

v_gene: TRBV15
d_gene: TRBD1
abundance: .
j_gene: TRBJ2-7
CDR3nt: TGTGCCATCGCCCGGGACAGGGGCTCCTACGAGCAGTACTTC
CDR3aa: CAIARDRGSYEQYF